This note documents a single TCR beta chain sequence. The CDR3 spans 16 residues. Germline values: CDR1 KGHSH, CDR2 LQKENI. V lost 2 bases, J lost 1 base, and 3 bases stayed unmatched. The data belong to a study of shared clonotypes between healthy human individuals. Data came from immunoSEQ multiplex PCR; TCRdb stores just in-frame clones and leaves some out. The sample includes 2 million to 2.5 million clones, 80% to 95% of them seen just once. The chain has TRBV18 and TRBJ1-5; 9 bases are shared with TRBD1. This receptor was identified in a man aged 18 to 29 in good health. Some clones in this sample may be carry-over from other donors' samples. Sequencing input: naive CD4+ T cells from PBMCs. Subset denoted: CD45RA+ positively selected. The CDR3 nucleotides are TGTGCCAGCTCACCAGGGGGGACAGGGAGCAATCAGCCCCAGCATTTT. Amino acids: CASSPGGTGSNQPQHF.